The 18 T cell receptor beta chains reported below all come from one sample, sequenced in a study of T-cell memory formation after mild COVID-19. TCRdb recomputed calls from the 5' RACE reads with MiXCR, one row per CDR3 protein. The repertoire holds fewer than 90,000 distinct CDR3 sequences, 14% seen once, with about a third in the top ten. Sequenced material: PBMCs or a T cell subset sorted from them (not recorded which). The receptors were sampled from an adult woman who had mild COVID-19 (a few samples of this study predate the infection). Cell type and time point are not known.

The rearrangement uses TRBV11-2 and TRBJ2-7; D remains ambiguous. The CDR3 contains 14 residues. Germline CDR1 SGHAT, CDR2 FQNNGV. V was pared by 1 base and J by 4 bases, with 11 bases between. The CDR3 is CASSLAEFGYEQYF. The CDR3 bases are TGTGCCAGCAGCTTAGCAGAGTTCGGGTACGAGCAGTACTTC.

The CDR3 region is CASSLSLTDTQYF. The CDR3 DNA reads TGTGCCAGCAGTCTGTCGCTCACAGATACGCAGTATTTT. The V call is TRBV27, the J call TRBJ2-3; D unresolved. V gave up 5 bases and J gave up 2 bases, with 8 bases separating them. Germline lookup yields CDR1 MNHEY and CDR2 SMNVEV (reference sequence). This CDR3 is built from 13 residues.

The rearrangement links TRBV4-1 to TRBJ2-1; 8 bases agree with TRBD2. Germline-derived CDR1 and CDR2 are MGHRA and YSYEKL. CDR3 length: 16 residues. After removal of 3 bases from V and 9 bases from J, the junction contained 13 bases not matched to a gene. Here the CDR3 DNA reads TGCGCCAGCAGCCAGCCTACTAGCGGTCCTCAATTTGAGCAGTTCTTC. The encoded protein is CASSQPTSGPQFEQFF.

This chain joins TRBV20-1 and TRBJ1-5; possible D gene TRBD1, 6 bases. Trimming shortened V by 3 bases and J by 6 bases, and 15 bases separated the two germline ends. CDR1 is DFQATT and CDR2 is SNEGSKA in the germline V gene (reference sequence). The CDR3 is made up of 14 amino acids. CDR3 loop: CSARDAGDTQPQHF. CDR3 nucleotides: TGCAGTGCTAGGGATGCGGGGGACACTCAGCCCCAGCATTTT.

Only a few counts were recorded for this clonotype. The V and J genes are TRBV7-2 and TRBJ2-3; D may match TRBD1 or TRBD2 (5 bases each). Germline V CDR1 and CDR2: SGHTA, FQGNSA. V was clipped by 4 bases and J by 4 bases, with 15 bases between them. The CDR3 runs 15 residues. CDR3 sequence reads: CASSYRDRVADTQYF. The CDR3 nucleotides read TGTGCCAGCAGCTACCGGGACCGGGTCGCAGATACGCAGTATTTT.

The rearrangement uses TRBV5-1 and TRBJ2-3, with 7 bases identical to TRBD1. From germline, CDR1 is SGHRS and CDR2 YFSETQ. The J segment lost 2 bases and the V segment lost 2 bases, leaving 8 bases of the junction unmatched. CDR3 length: 16 residues. In DNA form, the CDR3 reads TGCGCCAGCAGCTTTTTTCCGGGACAGCACACAGATACGCAGTATTTT. This translates into CASSFFPGQHTDTQYF. Full variable domain (missing parts from reference TRBV5-1 and TRBJ2-3): KAGVTQTPRYLIKTRGQQVTLSCSPISGHRSVSWYQQTPGQGLQFLFEYFSETQRNKGNFPGRFSGRQFSNSRSEMNVSTLELGDSALYLCASSFFPGQHTDTQYFGPGTRLTVL.

This chain uses TRBV7-9 with TRBJ2-2; TRBD2 aligns across 8 bases. The CDR3 covers 15 residues. CDR1 and CDR2 (germline): SEHNR, FQNEAQ (reference sequence). V lost 5 bases, J lost 7 bases, and 9 bases stayed unmatched. CDR3 bases: TGTGCCAGCAGCGCTGGCGGGGGGCGCGGCGGGGAGCTGTTTTTT. As protein: CASSAGGGRGGELFF.

V gene TRBV5-5 combines with J gene TRBJ2-5, with D unresolved. The CDR3 totals 11 residues. Germline loops: CDR1 SGHKS, CDR2 YYEKEE (reference sequence). V shed 0 bases and J shed 6 bases, with 3 bases lying between them. CDR3 sequence (DNA): TGTGCCAGCAGCTTGGAGCAGACCCAGTACTTC. Residues: CASSLEQTQYF.

A remark on this clonotype: At one of its ends the junction is not consistent with the germline gene, which may arise from a read error. The J gene is TRBJ2-2, the V gene TRBV7-7; D not resolved. This CDR3 has 14 residues. Germline lookup yields CDR1 SSHAT and CDR2 FNYEAQ (reference sequence). The CDR3 bases are TGTGCTAGCAGCTTGGGCGCGAACACCGGGGAGCTGTTTTTT. Encoded protein: CASSLGANTGELFF.

A few counts support this clonotype. V usage is TRBV9 and J usage is TRBJ2-7; 7 bases map to TRBD2. Germline lookup yields CDR1 SGDLS and CDR2 YYNGEE. The trim removed 0 bases at V and 3 bases at J, leaving 12 bases unmatched. The CDR3 sequence is 17 residues long. CDR3 sequence: CASSVGLAGVLGYEQYF. Here the CDR3 DNA reads TGTGCCAGCAGCGTAGGATTGGCGGGGGTGCTGGGCTACGAGCAGTACTTC.

The CDR3 DNA reads TGTGCCAGCAGTTACGGCTACCAAGAGACCCAGTACTTC. Translating gives CASSYGYQETQYF. The chain recombines TRBV6-2 or TRBV6-3 with TRBJ2-5, with no clear D. Germline CDR1 MNHEY, CDR2 SVGEGT. This CDR3 contains 13 residues. Deletions cut 2 bases from V and 0 bases from J, with 4 bases between.

The chain combines TRBV6-5 with TRBJ2-7; D gene ambiguous. V was trimmed by 5 bases and J by 4 bases, leaving 12 bases between them. The CDR3 is 13 residues long. In germline, CDR1 is MNHEY, CDR2 SVGAGI. The CDR3 nucleotides are TGTGCCAGCAGTCTGGCCCTCGAGTACGAGCAGTACTTC. Residues: CASSLALEYEQYF.

The CDR3 loop is CASSLVGADYNEQFF. The DNA of the CDR3 is TGTGCCAGCAGCCTAGTAGGCGCAGACTACAATGAGCAGTTCTTC. The chain carries TRBV7-8 and TRBJ2-1; no clear D. The CDR3 runs 15 residues. The germline V gene has CDR1 SGHVS and CDR2 FQNEAQ. The V end lost 5 bases, the J end lost 3 bases, and 14 bases lay between the germline ends.

J is TRBJ2-3 and V is TRBV4-2; D call uncertain. The CDR3 runs to 13 residues. Germline assignment: CDR1 LGHNA and CDR2 YNFKEQ. The V gene lost 1 base and the J gene lost 7 bases, with 9 bases spanning the gap. The DNA for the CDR3 is TGTGCCAGCAGCCAAGGGACCACTCATACGCAGTATTTT. It translates to CASSQGTTHTQYF.

V gene TRBV12-3 or TRBV12-4 combines with J gene TRBJ2-7; unclear D gene. Trimming pared 2 bases from V and 5 bases from J, leaving 13 bases between. The CDR3 is 14 residues long. The CDR3 here is CASSLSGAYHEQYF. Here the CDR3 DNA reads TGTGCCAGCAGTTTATCAGGAGCGTACCACGAGCAGTACTTC.

This clonotype was counted only a few times. The V call is TRBV7-9, the J call TRBJ1-1, with TRBD1 as a possible D gene (6 bases). The CDR3 is made up of 14 amino acids. Germline CDR1 and CDR2: SEHNR and FQNEAQ (reference sequence). Trimming removed 6 bases at V and 7 bases at J, with 18 bases between. The chain's CDR3 is CASRRGDNRGEAFF. DNA for the CDR3: TGTGCCAGCAGACGCGGGGACAACCGGGGTGAAGCTTTCTTT.

This chain links TRBV20-1 with TRBJ2-7; D might be TRBD2 (6 bases). Germline lookup yields CDR1 DFQATT and CDR2 SNEGSKA (reference sequence). There are 15 residues in the CDR3. Trimming cost V 6 bases and J 3 bases, with 21 bases left between them. The DNA for the CDR3 is TGCAGTGCCGAGTCGACTAGTGACGATCTCTACGAGCAGTACTTC. Protein sequence: CSAESTSDDLYEQYF.

This clonotype was recorded a few times. The chain recombines TRBV19 with TRBJ2-1, with D unresolved. The CDR3 length is 13 residues. Trimming cost V 5 bases and J 7 bases, with 12 bases left between them. The germline V gene encodes CDR1 LNHDA and CDR2 SQIVND (reference sequence). CDR3 protein: CASSSGGVNEQFF. For the CDR3, the DNA is TGTGCCAGTAGTTCTGGTGGAGTAAATGAGCAGTTCTTC.